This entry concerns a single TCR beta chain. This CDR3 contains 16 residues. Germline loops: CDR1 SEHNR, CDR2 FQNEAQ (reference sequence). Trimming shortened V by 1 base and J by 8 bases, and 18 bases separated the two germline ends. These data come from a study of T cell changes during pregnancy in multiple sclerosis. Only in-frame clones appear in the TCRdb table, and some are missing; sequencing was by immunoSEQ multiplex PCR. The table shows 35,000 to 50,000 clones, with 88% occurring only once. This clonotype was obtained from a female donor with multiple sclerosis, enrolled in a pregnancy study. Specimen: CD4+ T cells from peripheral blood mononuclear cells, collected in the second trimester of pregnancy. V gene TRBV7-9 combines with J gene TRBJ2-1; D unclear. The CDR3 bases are TGTGCCAGCAGCTTAGACCGTTATCCACATATCCATGAGCAGTTCTTC. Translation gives CASSLDRYPHIHEQFF.